This TCR beta chain was identified during a study of blood T cell repertoires in COVID-19. Looking at the study overall: Acute and convalescent COVID-19 samples came from the United States, Italy and Spain. T cells, B-cell-depleted T cells, or PBMCs supplied cDNA or gDNA.

Study processing details: Counts of nucleated cells, estimated from reference gene primer amplification, were obtained. Generated by immunoSEQ multiplex PCR, the TCRdb table keeps only in-frame clones and is missing some. That table supplies the V and J calls and clone size; D and trimming were determined from the DNA. This sample yields 130,000 to 150,000 clones, of which 88% are seen a single time; 0.95% to 1.5% belongs to the top ten. Participants, about 18 to 90 years old, spanned fewer than 25 US areas. The sample holds a few counts of this clone. This CDR3 contains 13 residues. V was pared by 5 bases and J by 7 bases, with 1 base of the junction left unmatched. Germline CDR1 and CDR2: SEHNR and FQNEAQ (reference sequence).

This sequence was found in a young woman with acute COVID-19. V is TRBV7-9 and J is TRBJ2-1; the match to TRBD1 covers 11 bases. Input material: PBMCs or T cells enriched from blood (not recorded which). The CDR3 reads CASSGDRGNEQFF. DNA of the CDR3: TGTGCCAGCAGCGGGGACAGGGGGAATGAGCAGTTCTTC.